Below, 18 T cell receptor beta chains from the same sample are listed, as sequenced in a study of vaccination and CD4 T cells after COVID-19. The treatment denotes: roughly 10-day PBMC culture with coronavirus spike peptide pools or control peptides (ViraFEST assay). What these receptors recognize is not known. The Oncomine TCR Beta short-read assay was what sequenced the DNA obtained from cultured CD4+ T cells. TCRdb ran MiXCR on the PCR reads and lists one entry per CDR3 protein. The table shows about 9,100 distinct CDR3 sequences, with approximately 58% occurring only once. The material was cultured CD4+ T cells from blood, obtained after SARS-CoV-2 vaccination. The receptors originated from a human donor with COVID-19.

This clonotype was recorded a few times. CDR3 coding DNA: TGTGCCACCAGTGACTCCGGACAGGGCTATGGCTACACCTTC. Amino acids: CATSDSGQGYGYTF. J is TRBJ1-2 and V is TRBV24-1; 8 bases agree with TRBD1. V gave up 4 bases and J gave up 4 bases; unmatched junction bases: 4. CDR1 KGHDR and CDR2 SFDVKD come from the germline V gene. This CDR3 region has 14 residues.

This clonotype was observed a few times. The chain has TRBV7-6 and TRBJ2-5; D perhaps matches TRBD2 (6 bases). Germline loops: CDR1 SGHVS, CDR2 FNYEAQ. CDR3 length: 17 amino acids. The germline V and J ends were trimmed by 1 base and 1 base, with 16 bases remaining between them. CDR3 protein: CASSLGAAIGGQETQYF. As DNA, the CDR3 is TGTGCCAGCAGCTTAGGGGCGGCTATCGGGGGCCAAGAGACCCAGTACTTC.

This chain's CDR3 is CASSLGSVDNYGYTF. CDR3 in DNA: TGTGCCAGCAGTTTAGGTTCAGTAGATAACTATGGCTACACCTTC. The V gene is TRBV28, the J gene TRBJ1-2; D unresolved. The CDR3 consists of 15 residues. Trimming left V 2 bases short and J 1 base short, with 11 bases between. Per the germline V gene, CDR1 is MDHEN and CDR2 is SYDVKM.

This rearrangement joins TRBV25-1 to TRBJ2-7, with D hard to call. The V end lost 3 bases, the J end lost 7 bases, and 7 bases lay between the germline ends. The germline V gene has CDR1 MGHDK and CDR2 SYGVNS. The CDR3 sequence is 11 residues long. CDR3 coding DNA: TGTGCCAGCAGTGACTACACAGAGCAGTACTTC. Its translation: CASSDYTEQYF.

This rearrangement joins TRBV2 to TRBJ2-5, with 11 bases lining up with TRBD2. This CDR3 contains 16 residues. From germline, CDR1 is SNHLY and CDR2 FYNNEI. The V and J ends lost 3 bases and 5 bases, in that order; junction bases with no gene match: 8. The CDR3 DNA reads as TGTGCCAGCAGTGAGGGGCTAGCGGGGGGACAGGAGACCCAGTACTTC. Protein sequence: CASSEGLAGGQETQYF.

The table lists this clonotype with a few counts. The J gene is TRBJ1-5, the V gene TRBV7-3, with D hard to call. V gave up 0 bases and J gave up 3 bases, with 3 bases separating them. This CDR3 spans 13 amino acids. Germline CDR1 and CDR2: SGHTA and FQGTGA. The CDR3 region is CASSLTVNQPQHF. The CDR3 coding sequence is TGTGCCAGCAGCTTAACCGTCAATCAGCCCCAGCATTTT.

This clonotype showed up just once. The V call is TRBV10-1, the J call TRBJ2-7; D might be TRBD2 (5 bases). V was trimmed by 4 bases and J by 3 bases, leaving 19 bases between them. CDR1 WNHNN and CDR2 SYGVQD come from the germline V gene (reference sequence). CDR3 length equals 16 residues. The CDR3 DNA reads as TGCGCCAGCAGTGGACCGCCACTGACTATTTGCTACGAGCAGTACTTC. Protein sequence: CASSGPPLTICYEQYF.

The chain has TRBV6-5 and TRBJ1-1; D gene uncertain. The germline gives CDR1 MNHEY, CDR2 SVGAGI. This CDR3 spans 14 amino acids. The germline V and J ends were trimmed by 2 bases and 0 bases, with 7 bases remaining between them. The CDR3 coding sequence is TGTGCCAGCAGTTACGCAGACATGAACACTGAAGCTTTCTTT. Protein: CASSYADMNTEAFF.

The chain carries TRBV11-1 and TRBJ2-5; 10 positions agree with TRBD2. After removal of 6 bases from V and 0 bases from J, the junction contained 10 bases not matched to a gene. The germline CDR1 and CDR2 sequences are SGHAT and FQDESV (reference sequence). The CDR3 contains 17 residues. CDR3 sequence reads: CASSLLAGATYQETQYF. CDR3 coding DNA: TGTGCCAGCAGTTTGCTAGCGGGGGCTACGTACCAAGAGACCCAGTACTTC. Variable domain in full (rest from reference TRBV11-1 and TRBJ2-5): EAEVAQSPRYKITEKSQAVAFWCDPISGHATLYWYRQILGQGPELLVQFQDESVVDDSQLPKDRFSAERLKGVDSTLKIQPAELGDSAMYLCASSLLAGATYQETQYFGPGTRLLVL.

The chain links TRBV20-1 to TRBJ2-2; 13 nucleotides match TRBD2. Losses at the gene ends were 4 bases for V and 3 bases for J; bases not matched to a gene: 8. This CDR3 spans 17 amino acids. The germline gives CDR1 DFQATT, CDR2 SNEGSKA (reference sequence). The CDR3 bases are TGCAGTGCTACATCGGGGACTAGCGGGGTCCACACCGGGGAGCTGTTTTTT. Translated, it gives CSATSGTSGVHTGELFF.

The chain employs TRBV20-1 and TRBJ2-7; 9 bases agree with TRBD1. Trimming cost V 3 bases and J 1 base; bases outside gene matches: 7. In germline, CDR1 is DFQATT, CDR2 SNEGSKA (reference sequence). The CDR3 is made up of 15 amino acids. DNA for the CDR3: TGCAGTGCTAGTTTTGGACAGGGGATATCCTACGAGCAGTACTTC. This sequence encodes CSASFGQGISYEQYF.

CDR3 bases: TGCAGTGCACCCCCCCTGTTATTGGGGGGTTTGGATGGCTACACCTTC. Amino acid sequence: CSAPPLLLGGLDGYTF. The rearrangement links TRBV20-1 to TRBJ1-2, with D perhaps TRBD1 (5 bases). The CDR3 has 16 residues. V lost 6 bases to trimming and J lost 6 bases, with 26 bases between them. Germline CDR1 is DFQATT and CDR2 is SNEGSKA (reference sequence).

This chain joins TRBV20-1 and TRBJ2-5; D is possibly TRBD2 (6 bases). Germline V CDR1 and CDR2: DFQATT, SNEGSKA (reference sequence). Trimming pared 2 bases from V and 0 bases from J, leaving 10 bases between. The CDR3 runs 14 residues. CDR3 sequence reads: CSARPPSDQETQYF. CDR3 nucleotide sequence: TGCAGTGCTAGACCCCCTAGCGACCAAGAGACCCAGTACTTC.

This clonotype was picked up one time. This chain joins TRBV6-5 and TRBJ2-1; D assignment may be TRBD1 or TRBD2 (6 bases each). Germline V gene data show CDR1 as MNHEY and CDR2 as SVGAGI. CDR3 length: 15 residues. Trimming removed 3 bases from V and 6 bases from J, with 15 bases in between. CDR3 sequence reads: CASSYGGPDFNEQFF. The CDR3 nucleotides read TGTGCCAGCAGTTATGGGGGGCCCGACTTCAATGAGCAGTTCTTC.

This clonotype was seen a handful of times. This chain joins TRBV7-2 and TRBJ2-1; TRBD1 might be the D (7 bases). Germline V gene data show CDR1 as SGHTA and CDR2 as FQGNSA. CDR3 size: 15 residues. The ends were cut back, 6 bases at V and 1 base at J, with 13 bases in the middle. This chain's CDR3 is CASRIRGESYNEQFF. DNA for the CDR3: TGTGCCAGCAGGATCAGGGGGGAATCCTACAATGAGCAGTTCTTC.

The V and J genes are TRBV7-6 and TRBJ2-5; 13 bases fit TRBD2. From germline, CDR1 is SGHVS and CDR2 FNYEAQ. The CDR3 runs 17 residues. After removal of 6 bases from V and 5 bases from J, the junction contained 12 bases not matched to a gene. In nucleotides, the CDR3 is TGTGCCAGCAGTCTAATAACTAGCGGGGGGGCCGGTGAGACCCAGTACTTC. This gives the protein CASSLITSGGAGETQYF.

Notes on this clonotype: A read error may account for a junction end that differs from germline. This chain uses TRBV7-7 with TRBJ2-1; weak D call: TRBD1 (6 bases). This CDR3 is 14 amino acids long. Germline assignment: CDR1 SSHAT and CDR2 FNYEAQ (reference sequence). The DNA for the CDR3 is TGTGCTAGCAGCCTACCCGACAGGCAGGATGAGCAGTTCTTC. Translated: CASSLPDRQDEQFF.

This chain uses TRBV6-1 with TRBJ2-3; TRBD1 aligns across 8 bases. The germline V gene has CDR1 MNHNS and CDR2 SASEGT. Trimming cost V 5 bases and J 1 base; bases outside gene matches: 2. This CDR3 has 14 residues. This chain's CDR3 is CASSKQGGTDTQYF. The DNA of the CDR3 is TGTGCCAGCAGTAAACAGGGGGGCACAGATACGCAGTATTTT.